These 24 T cell receptor beta chains came from one sample sequenced in a study of CD8 T cells in ankylosing spondylitis. TCRdb re-called the 5' RACE reads with MiXCR, one entry per CDR3 protein. The table lists just under 350,000 distinct CDR3 sequences, roughly 14% of them singletons, with roughly 1.1% in the top ten. Sequencing was carried out using blood, either unsorted or a sorted T cell fraction (not recorded which). All receptors derive from a male donor with ankylosing spondylitis or in good health (not recorded which).

The chain recombines TRBV11-2 with TRBJ2-7, with TRBD2 as a possible D gene (5 bases). There are 13 residues in the CDR3. Trimming shortened V by 3 bases and J by 6 bases, and 12 bases separated the two germline ends. The germline gives CDR1 SGHAT, CDR2 FQNNGV. In DNA form, the CDR3 reads TGTGCCAGCAGCTTCGGGGTGTTAGGCGAGCAGTACTTC. It codes for CASSFGVLGEQYF. The variable domain in full, with the rest retrieved from reference TRBV11-2 and TRBJ2-7, is EAGVAQSPRYKIIEKRQSVAFWCNPISGHATLYWYQQILGQGPKLLIQFQNNGVVDDSQLPKDRFSAERLKGVDSTLKIQPAKLEDSAVYLCASSFGVLGEQYFGPGTRLTVT.

This clonotype turned up a few times. The V gene is TRBV5-1, the J gene TRBJ2-2, with 8 bases identical to TRBD1. Germline CDR1 reads SGHRS; CDR2 reads YFSETQ. V shed 7 bases and J 6 bases; nucleotides not matched to a gene: 8. The CDR3 totals 14 residues. CDR3 bases: TGCGCCAGCGTCGATCGGACAGGGTCCGGGGAGCTGTTTTTT. This gives the protein CASVDRTGSGELFF.

This chain joins TRBV5-1 and TRBJ1-4; D call uncertain. V lost 0 bases, J lost 0 bases, and 9 bases lay in between. Germline CDR1 SGHRS, CDR2 YFSETQ. The CDR3 is made up of 16 amino acids. The CDR3 nucleotides are TGCGCCAGCAGCTTGGATCCGGGATCAACTAATGAAAAACTGTTTTTT. Translated: CASSLDPGSTNEKLFF.

This clonotype was picked up a small number of times. The chain uses TRBV6-1 and TRBJ2-1; TRBD1 or TRBD2 may be the D gene (7 bases each). The germline V and J ends were trimmed by 2 bases and 6 bases, with 17 bases remaining between them. Looked up from germline, CDR1 is MNHNS and CDR2 is SASEGT. The CDR3 spans 16 residues. The CDR3 DNA reads TGTGCCAGCAGTGAACTCAGGGGGAGGGCGGGCAATGAGCAGTTCTTC. Amino acid sequence: CASSELRGRAGNEQFF.

The chain recombines TRBV30 with TRBJ2-7; D unresolved. The CDR3 runs 13 residues. V shed 3 bases and J shed 7 bases, with 16 bases lying between them. Per the germline V gene, CDR1 is GTSNPN and CDR2 is SVGIG (reference sequence). CDR3 bases: TGTGCCTGGAGGCCCTCACAGCCTACGGAGCAGTACTTC. Its protein product is CAWRPSQPTEQYF.

V gene TRBV7-2 combines with J gene TRBJ2-3; TRBD2 matches at 10 bases. Germline CDR1 and CDR2: SGHTA and FQGNSA. V lost 4 bases, J lost 4 bases, and 5 bases stayed unmatched. This CDR3 comprises 15 residues. The DNA for the CDR3 is TGTGCCAGCAGCTCGAAGCGGGAGGGTCCAGATACGCAGTATTTT. Its protein is CASSSKREGPDTQYF.

This clonotype was seen more than once but under ten times. The rearrangement uses TRBV10-3 and TRBJ2-3, with D possibly being TRBD1 or TRBD2 (5 bases each). Trimming took off 2 bases at V and 0 bases at J, with 12 bases between the two ends. Germline V gene lookup returns CDR1 ENHRY and CDR2 SYGVKD. The CDR3 spans 16 residues. CDR3 bases: TGTGCCATCAGTGAGGCGACAGCGGTCAGCACAGATACGCAGTATTTT. This gives the protein CAISEATAVSTDTQYF.

V and J are TRBV9 and TRBJ2-2, with D hard to call. V was trimmed by 1 base and J by 4 bases, leaving 8 bases between them. Per germline, CDR1 SGDLS and CDR2 YYNGEE. The CDR3 is 14 amino acids. CDR3 amino acids: CASSVSAGTGELFF. In nucleotides, the CDR3 is TGTGCCAGCAGCGTATCCGCAGGCACCGGGGAGCTGTTTTTT.

This clonotype has just a few counts. The CDR3 DNA sequence: TGCGCCAGCAGCCGCATGGACAGGGGGGACAATCAGCCCCAGCATTTT. It translates to CASSRMDRGDNQPQHF. The genes are TRBV5-1 and TRBJ1-5; TRBD1 matches 10 bases. The CDR3 has 16 residues. Germline CDR1 and CDR2: SGHRS and YFSETQ. V lost 4 bases to trimming and J lost 3 bases; unmatched junction nucleotides: 7.

On this clonotype itself: A single base separates this from a much larger clone, so it may be a read error. V usage is TRBV12-3 or TRBV12-4 and J usage is TRBJ2-3, with TRBD1 matching 9 bases. The V segment lost 7 bases and the J segment 5 bases; nucleotides outside the gene matches: 10. This CDR3 comprises 15 residues. CDR3 sequence reads: CASTSNRGHRDTQYF. The DNA of the CDR3 is TGTGCCAGCACTTCGAACAGGGGGCATAGAGATACGCAGTATTTT.

The chain couples TRBV20-1 to TRBJ2-3; D may be TRBD2 (7 bases). This CDR3 is 16 amino acids long. The V end was cut by 4 bases, the J end by 0 bases, with 17 bases between. Germline V gene sequence: CDR1 DFQATT, CDR2 SNEGSKA (reference sequence). Here the CDR3 DNA reads TGCAGTGCTACATCGTTGAGGGGGGGGAGCACAGATACGCAGTATTTT. It encodes CSATSLRGGSTDTQYF.

The CDR3 DNA reads TGCGCCAGCAGCATCGGACAGGTGGATAGCTACACCTTC. Translating it yields CASSIGQVDSYTF. The rearrangement links TRBV10-2 to TRBJ1-2, with 7 bases fitting TRBD1. The CDR3 has 13 residues. The germline gives CDR1 WSHSY, CDR2 SAAADI. V dropped 6 bases and J dropped 9; count of bases not matched to a gene: 10.

This clonotype was seen a handful of times. This chain connects TRBV5-1 to TRBJ1-4; 10 nucleotides align to TRBD1. The trim removed 4 bases at V and 6 bases at J, leaving 3 bases unmatched. CDR1 and CDR2 (germline): SGHRS, YFSETQ. The CDR3 covers 14 residues. The CDR3 here is CASSLGQGDEKLFF. CDR3 sequence (DNA): TGCGCCAGCAGCCTCGGACAGGGGGATGAAAAACTGTTTTTT. The complete variable domain, with remaining parts taken from reference TRBV5-1 and TRBJ1-4, reads KAGVTQTPRYLIKTRGQQVTLSCSPISGHRSVSWYQQTPGQGLQFLFEYFSETQRNKGNFPGRFSGRQFSNSRSEMNVSTLELGDSALYLCASSLGQGDEKLFFGSGTQLSVL.

The V call is TRBV10-1, the J call TRBJ1-5; D not resolved. The V end was cut by 5 bases, the J end by 6 bases, with 8 bases between. This CDR3 is built from 12 residues. Germline CDR1 reads WNHNN; CDR2 reads SYGVQD (reference sequence). The DNA of the CDR3 is TGCGCCAGCAGTACGGGGAGTCAGCCCCAGCATTTT. Its protein is CASSTGSQPQHF.

The chain links TRBV6-1 to TRBJ2-2; maybe TRBD1 (5 bases). V was clipped by 8 bases and J by 1 base, with 5 bases between them. Germline V gene data show CDR1 as MNHNS and CDR2 as SASEGT. The CDR3 contains 12 residues. The CDR3 spells CASDRNTGELFF. For the CDR3, the DNA is TGTGCCAGCGACAGGAACACCGGGGAGCTGTTTTTT.

A few counts support this clonotype. J is TRBJ1-1 and V is TRBV5-1; no clear D. V was pared by 6 bases and J by 9 bases, with 15 bases between. Looked up from germline, CDR1 is SGHRS and CDR2 is YFSETQ. The CDR3 length is 12 residues. This CDR3 reads CASNTDGYKAFF. The DNA of the CDR3 is TGCGCCAGCAACACCGACGGATACAAAGCTTTCTTT. The whole variable domain, remainder taken from reference TRBV5-1 and TRBJ1-1, is KAGVTQTPRYLIKTRGQQVTLSCSPISGHRSVSWYQQTPGQGLQFLFEYFSETQRNKGNFPGRFSGRQFSNSRSEMNVSTLELGDSALYLCASNTDGYKAFFGQGTRLTVV.

This clonotype was detected a few times. This rearrangement joins TRBV30 to TRBJ1-4; the D is unclear. Trimming cost V 4 bases and J 6 bases, with 18 bases left between them. CDR1 and CDR2 (germline): GTSNPN, SVGIG (reference sequence). The CDR3 has 15 residues. CDR3 amino acids: CAWTGREGWDEKLFF. Written as DNA, the CDR3 is TGTGCCTGGACCGGTCGTGAGGGCTGGGATGAAAAACTGTTTTTT.

This clonotype has only a few counts. The rearrangement uses TRBV12-3 or TRBV12-4 and TRBJ1-1, with no clear D. Deletions cut 6 bases from V and 5 bases from J, with 10 bases between. The CDR3 has 12 amino acids. The CDR3 DNA follows: TGTGCCAGCAGCCCGGACGGGACTGAAGCTTTCTTT. This translates into CASSPDGTEAFF.

The chain links TRBV12-3 or TRBV12-4 to TRBJ2-2; D is possibly TRBD1 (5 bases). The CDR3 covers 14 residues. V was pared by 3 bases and J by 8 bases, with 13 bases between. The CDR3 bases are TGTGCCAGCAGTTTTTCCAGGGTTGTGGGGGAGCTGTTTTTT. This encodes CASSFSRVVGELFF.

This clonotype was counted many times. This chain joins TRBV12-3 or TRBV12-4 and TRBJ2-7, with D possibly matching TRBD2 (5 bases). The CDR3 totals 14 residues. Trimming shortened V by 5 bases and J by 7 bases, and 18 bases separated the two germline ends. CDR3 DNA: TGTGCCAGCAGTCCCTCCGGGGTAGATGGTGAGCAGTACTTC. Amino acids: CASSPSGVDGEQYF.

This clonotype occurred a few times. The chain has TRBV27 and TRBJ2-3, with 8 bases lining up with TRBD2. Germline V gene sequence: CDR1 MNHEY, CDR2 SMNVEV (reference sequence). The CDR3 has 15 amino acids. V lost 6 bases and J lost 7; bases outside the gene matches: 12. DNA of the CDR3: TGTGCCAGCAGCCCCCGGACTAGCTCGCCCAATACGCAGTATTTT. This translates into CASSPRTSSPNTQYF.

V usage is TRBV4-2 and J usage is TRBJ2-5, with 7 positions matching TRBD1. CDR3 length: 13 residues. V gave up 10 bases and J gave up 3 bases; unmatched junction bases: 8. The V gene's germline CDR1 is LGHNA and CDR2 YNFKEQ. CDR3: CATRGTDKETQYF. The CDR3 coding sequence is TGTGCCACCAGGGGGACAGACAAAGAGACCCAGTACTTC.

This clonotype was observed a handful of times. This chain links TRBV11-3 with TRBJ1-1, with D perhaps TRBD1 (6 bases). Germline CDR1 SGHNT, CDR2 YENEEA. Trimming took off 5 bases at V and 5 bases at J, with 15 bases between the two ends. The length of the CDR3 is 14 residues. The chain's CDR3 is CASSPPDRRTEAFF. CDR3 nucleotide sequence: TGTGCCAGCAGCCCCCCCGACAGGAGGACTGAAGCTTTCTTT.

The rearrangement joins TRBV4-2 to TRBJ2-3, with D possibly TRBD2 on 6 matching bases. V lost 5 bases, J lost 0 bases, and 15 bases lay in between. CDR1 and CDR2 from the germline V gene are LGHNA and YNFKEQ. The CDR3 loop spans 16 amino acids. The CDR3 reads CASSIEASASTDTQYF. The CDR3 DNA sequence: TGTGCCAGCAGCATAGAGGCTAGCGCTAGCACAGATACGCAGTATTTT.